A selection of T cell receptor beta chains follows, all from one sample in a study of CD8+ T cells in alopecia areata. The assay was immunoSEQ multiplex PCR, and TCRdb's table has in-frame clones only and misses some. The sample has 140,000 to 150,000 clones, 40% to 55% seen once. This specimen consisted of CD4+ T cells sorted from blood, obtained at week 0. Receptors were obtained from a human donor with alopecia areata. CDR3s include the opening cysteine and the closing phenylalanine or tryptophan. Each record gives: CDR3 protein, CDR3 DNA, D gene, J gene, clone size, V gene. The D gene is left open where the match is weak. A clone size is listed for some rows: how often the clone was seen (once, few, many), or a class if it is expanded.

CASSLAGRSLETQYF,TGTGCCAGCAGCTTGGCCGGGCGGAGCCTGGAGACCCAGTACTTC,-,TRBJ2-5,-,TRBV5-4
CASSATGQETQYF,TGTGCCAGCAGCGCTACTGGACAAGAGACCCAGTACTTC,-,TRBJ2-5,-,TRBV2
CASSQLAGVRNEQFF,TGCGCCAGCAGCCAATTAGCGGGAGTCCGCAATGAGCAGTTCTTC,TRBD2,TRBJ2-1,-,TRBV5-1
CASSQTLADSSDTQYF,TGCGCCAGCAGCCAGACCCTAGCGGATTCTTCAGATACGCAGTATTTT,TRBD2,TRBJ2-3,few,TRBV5-1
CASSLGSGVQETQYF,TGTGCCAGCAGCTTAGGCAGCGGGGTCCAAGAGACCCAGTACTTC,TRBD2,TRBJ2-5,-,TRBV7-2
CALSRSNEQFF,TGCGCCTTGTCTAGGTCCAATGAGCAGTTCTTC,-,TRBJ2-1,-,TRBV23-1
CSVAPGLATETQYF,TGCAGCGTTGCGCCGGGACTAGCTACAGAGACCCAGTACTTC,TRBD2,TRBJ2-5,few,TRBV29-1
CASSMEWNQPQHF,TGTGCCAGTAGTATGGAGTGGAATCAGCCCCAGCATTTT,-,TRBJ1-5,-,TRBV19
CASRTDSYEQYF,TGTGCCAGCAGAACTGACTCCTACGAGCAGTACTTC,-,TRBJ2-7,-,TRBV5-8
CASSFDGAGYTF,TGTGCCAGCAGCTTCGACGGGGCTGGCTACACCTTC,-,TRBJ1-2,once,TRBV7-9
CASSIEDYLNTGELFF,TGTGCCAGTAGTATCGAGGACTATCTTAACACCGGGGAGCTGTTTTTT,-,TRBJ2-2,-,TRBV19
CASSPLAGKETQYF,TGTGCCAGCTCACCACTCGCGGGAAAAGAGACCCAGTACTTC,-,TRBJ2-5,few,TRBV18
CSVDRQSHNEQFF,TGCAGCGTTGATAGGCAGTCTCACAATGAGCAGTTCTTC,-,TRBJ2-1,few,TRBV29-1
CASSQCGTGPQYF,TGCGCCAGCAGTCAATGTGGTACAGGTCCTCAGTACTTC,-,TRBJ2-4,-,TRBV23-1
CASSRNWGSPQHF,TGTGCCAGCAGCAGAAATTGGGGGTCGCCCCAGCATTTT,-,TRBJ1-5,-,TRBV9
CASSLAGTASHVF,TGCGCCAGCAGCTTGGCCGGCACCGCCAGTCATGTCTTC,-,TRBJ2-7,-,TRBV5-1
CASSFGVSGMETQYF,TGTGCTAGCAGCTTTGGGGTTTCCGGGATGGAGACCCAGTACTTC,-,TRBJ2-5,few,TRBV7-7
CAWSNTQWGLAFF,TGTGCCTGGAGTAATACTCAGTGGGGCTTAGCTTTCTTT,-,TRBJ1-1,-,TRBV30
CASSSGTGGYEQYF,TGTGCCAGCAGCTCTGGGACAGGGGGCTACGAGCAGTACTTC,TRBD1,TRBJ2-7,few,TRBV7-2
CASSWDGQRTDTQYF,TGCGCCAGCAGCTGGGACGGCCAACGCACAGATACGCAGTATTTT,-,TRBJ2-3,-,TRBV5-1
CASSQVAGRRYF,TGTGCCAGCAGCCAAGTAGCGGGGAGAAGGTACTTC,TRBD2,TRBJ2-7,-,TRBV14
CATSRTTSGDGYTF,TGTGCCACCAGCCGAACCACTTCGGGGGATGGCTACACCTTC,-,TRBJ1-2,-,TRBV15
CATSRSSPGGETQYF,TGTGCCACCAGCAGATCCAGCCCAGGTGGGGAGACCCAGTACTTC,-,TRBJ2-5,few,TRBV15
CASSLVGADTQYF,TGTGCCAGCAGCTTAGTGGGGGCAGATACGCAGTATTTT,-,TRBJ2-3,few,TRBV7-2
CASSYLGDGYLGYTF,TGTGCCAGCAGTTACCTTGGGGACGGTTATCTGGGCTACACCTTC,-,TRBJ1-2,few,TRBV6-5
CASSQKGLDTQYF,TGCGCCAGCAGCCAGAAGGGGCTAGATACGCAGTATTTT,-,TRBJ2-3,once,TRBV4-3
CASSLRGMNTEAFF,TGTGCCAGCAGCTTACGGGGAATGAACACTGAAGCTTTCTTT,-,TRBJ1-1,-,TRBV7-9
CSALRLAGVETQYF,TGCAGCGCCCTGAGGCTAGCAGGAGTAGAGACCCAGTACTTC,-,TRBJ2-5,-,TRBV29-1
CASKQGVSAEAFF,TGTGCCAGTAAGCAGGGGGTTTCGGCTGAAGCTTTCTTT,TRBD1,TRBJ1-1,-,TRBV19
CASSRRASGTYEQYF,TGTGCCAGCAGTCGCCGGGCTAGCGGGACCTACGAGCAGTACTTC,TRBD2,TRBJ2-7,few,TRBV4-2